These T cell receptor beta chains were read from a single sample in a study of cytomegalovirus exposure and HLA in healthy donors. Data came from immunoSEQ multiplex PCR; TCRdb stores just in-frame clones and leaves some out. The sample records about 160,000 clones, 75% to 80% being singletons. Material for sequencing was PBMCs. The receptors were sampled from a woman in her forties or fifties in good health and CMV-seropositive. CDR3s include the opening cysteine and the closing phenylalanine or tryptophan. Each record gives: CDR3 length, V gene, D gene, J gene, clone size, CDR3 protein, CDR3 DNA. A D gene is named only where the DNA matches it firmly. Where a row states a size, it is once, few, many or the class of an expanded clone; other rows omit it.

cdr3_length: 17; v_call: TRBV10-2; d_call: TRBD1; j_call: TRBJ1-6; clone_size: once; cdr3_aa: CASLPGQGSSYNSPLHF; cdr3_nt: TGCGCCAGCCTACCAGGACAGGGGAGCTCCTATAATTCACCCCTCCACTTT
cdr3_length: 16; v_call: TRBV18; d_call: .; j_call: TRBJ2-1; clone_size: .; cdr3_aa: CASSQLLASSYNEQFF; cdr3_nt: TGTGCCAGCTCACAACTCCTAGCGTCCTCCTACAATGAGCAGTTCTTC
cdr3_length: 13; v_call: TRBV27; d_call: TRBD2; j_call: TRBJ2-7; clone_size: .; cdr3_aa: CASSRTSWYEQYF; cdr3_nt: TGTGCCAGCAGTCGGACTAGCTGGTACGAGCAGTACTTC
cdr3_length: 14; v_call: TRBV11-2; d_call: .; j_call: TRBJ1-1; clone_size: .; cdr3_aa: CASSIRQMNTEAFF; cdr3_nt: TGTGCCAGCAGCATCCGTCAGATGAACACTGAAGCTTTCTTT
cdr3_length: 15; v_call: TRBV7-2; d_call: TRBD1; j_call: TRBJ2-1; clone_size: .; cdr3_aa: CASSSRTGGYNEQFF; cdr3_nt: TGTGCCAGCAGCTCCCGGACAGGGGGCTACAATGAGCAGTTCTTC
cdr3_length: 15; v_call: TRBV19; d_call: TRBD2; j_call: TRBJ2-7; clone_size: few; cdr3_aa: CASSIVLAGDYEQYF; cdr3_nt: TGTGCCAGTAGTATAGTCCTAGCGGGAGACTACGAGCAGTACTTC
cdr3_length: 15; v_call: TRBV28; d_call: .; j_call: TRBJ2-7; clone_size: few; cdr3_aa: CASSLPPGSPEEQYF; cdr3_nt: TGTGCCAGCAGTTTACCCCCGGGGAGCCCCGAGGAGCAGTACTTC
cdr3_length: 19; v_call: TRBV4-1; d_call: TRBD2; j_call: TRBJ2-3; clone_size: .; cdr3_aa: CASSQAYLPGLAGTDTQYF; cdr3_nt: TGCGCCAGCAGCCAAGCGTATCTTCCGGGACTAGCGGGGACAGATACGCAGTATTTT
cdr3_length: 15; v_call: TRBV5-1; d_call: TRBD2; j_call: TRBJ2-5; clone_size: .; cdr3_aa: CASSLALAGGETQYF; cdr3_nt: TGCGCCAGCAGCTTGGCGCTAGCGGGGGGAGAGACCCAGTACTTC
cdr3_length: 18; v_call: TRBV2; d_call: TRBD2; j_call: TRBJ2-2; clone_size: .; cdr3_aa: CASLLDEGGSTNTGELFF; cdr3_nt: TGTGCCAGCCTGTTAGACGAGGGAGGGTCCACGAACACCGGGGAGCTGTTTTTT
cdr3_length: 14; v_call: TRBV23-1; d_call: .; j_call: TRBJ2-7; clone_size: .; cdr3_aa: CASSQCRDIYEQYF; cdr3_nt: TGCGCCAGCAGTCAATGCCGGGACATCTACGAGCAGTACTTC
cdr3_length: 13; v_call: TRBV4-3; d_call: .; j_call: TRBJ2-1; clone_size: .; cdr3_aa: CASSQETGPEQFF; cdr3_nt: TGCGCCAGCAGCCAAGAGACAGGACCTGAGCAGTTCTTC
cdr3_length: 15; v_call: TRBV27; d_call: TRBD2; j_call: TRBJ2-3; clone_size: .; cdr3_aa: CASRFRLAGVDTQYF; cdr3_nt: TGTGCCAGCAGGTTCAGGCTAGCGGGAGTAGATACGCAGTATTTT
cdr3_length: 14; v_call: TRBV19; d_call: .; j_call: TRBJ2-2; clone_size: .; cdr3_aa: CASRQAIYTGELFF; cdr3_nt: TGTGCCAGTAGACAGGCTATTTACACCGGGGAGCTGTTTTTT
cdr3_length: 15; v_call: TRBV9; d_call: .; j_call: TRBJ1-2; clone_size: .; cdr3_aa: CASSAGTPTNYGYTF; cdr3_nt: TGTGCCAGCAGCGCCGGGACTCCCACGAACTATGGCTACACCTTC
cdr3_length: 15; v_call: TRBV7-2; d_call: TRBD1; j_call: TRBJ1-2; clone_size: .; cdr3_aa: CASSRDRGRNYGYTF; cdr3_nt: TGTGCCAGCAGCAGGGACAGGGGGCGGAACTATGGCTACACCTTC
cdr3_length: 15; v_call: TRBV19; d_call: TRBD2; j_call: TRBJ2-5; clone_size: .; cdr3_aa: CASSILAGVQETQYF; cdr3_nt: TGTGCCAGTAGTATTCTAGCGGGAGTGCAAGAGACCCAGTACTTC
cdr3_length: 13; v_call: TRBV4-3; d_call: TRBD1; j_call: TRBJ2-7; clone_size: few; cdr3_aa: CASSHSQGDEQYF; cdr3_nt: TGCGCCAGCAGCCATAGTCAGGGGGACGAGCAGTACTTC
cdr3_length: 15; v_call: TRBV5-4; d_call: TRBD1; j_call: TRBJ2-1; clone_size: once; cdr3_aa: CASSSQGASYNEQFF; cdr3_nt: TGTGCCAGCAGCTCGCAGGGGGCATCCTACAATGAGCAGTTCTTC
cdr3_length: 14; v_call: TRBV7-9; d_call: TRBD1; j_call: TRBJ1-6; clone_size: .; cdr3_aa: CASQTGGFNSPLHF; cdr3_nt: TGTGCCAGTCAAACAGGGGGTTTCAATTCACCCCTCCACTTT
cdr3_length: 16; v_call: TRBV4-1; d_call: TRBD2; j_call: TRBJ2-5; clone_size: .; cdr3_aa: CASSQEGGGYTGTQYF; cdr3_nt: TGCGCCAGCAGCCAAGAAGGCGGGGGTTACACCGGGACCCAGTACTTC
cdr3_length: 14; v_call: TRBV2; d_call: .; j_call: TRBJ2-3; clone_size: .; cdr3_aa: CASKDRVRTDTQYF; cdr3_nt: TGTGCCAGCAAGGACAGAGTCCGCACAGATACGCAGTATTTT
cdr3_length: 14; v_call: TRBV14; d_call: .; j_call: TRBJ2-3; clone_size: .; cdr3_aa: CASSQFFRDTTQYF; cdr3_nt: TGTGCCAGCAGCCAATTCTTTAGAGATACTACGCAGTATTTT
cdr3_length: 18; v_call: TRBV7-8; d_call: TRBD1; j_call: TRBJ2-7; clone_size: .; cdr3_aa: CASSLGIGVGQGEYEQYF; cdr3_nt: TGTGCCAGCAGCTTAGGAATAGGGGTAGGACAGGGGGAGTACGAGCAGTACTTC
cdr3_length: 15; v_call: TRBV7-6; d_call: TRBD2; j_call: TRBJ2-3; clone_size: .; cdr3_aa: CASSYSGGSTDTQYF; cdr3_nt: TGTGCCAGCAGCTATAGCGGGGGTAGCACAGATACGCAGTATTTT
cdr3_length: 14; v_call: TRBV10-3; d_call: .; j_call: TRBJ2-1; clone_size: once; cdr3_aa: CAINDNRERNEQFF; cdr3_nt: TGTGCCATCAATGACAACAGGGAACGCAATGAGCAGTTCTTC
cdr3_length: 14; v_call: TRBV5-4; d_call: .; j_call: TRBJ2-2; clone_size: .; cdr3_aa: CASSQRTDPGELFF; cdr3_nt: TGTGCCAGCAGCCAAAGGACAGACCCCGGGGAGCTGTTTTTT
cdr3_length: 16; v_call: TRBV7-2; d_call: TRBD2; j_call: TRBJ2-1; clone_size: .; cdr3_aa: CASSLAPFSGSNEQFF; cdr3_nt: TGTGCCAGCAGCTTAGCCCCGTTTAGCGGGAGCAATGAGCAGTTCTTC
cdr3_length: 15; v_call: TRBV7-9; d_call: TRBD1; j_call: TRBJ2-2; clone_size: .; cdr3_aa: CASSTGQGSTGELFF; cdr3_nt: TGTGCCAGCAGCACGGGACAGGGAAGCACCGGGGAGCTGTTTTTT
cdr3_length: 15; v_call: TRBV7-6; d_call: .; j_call: TRBJ1-3; clone_size: .; cdr3_aa: CASSVRDGSGNTIYF; cdr3_nt: TGTGCCAGCAGCGTCAGGGATGGGTCTGGAAACACCATATATTTT
cdr3_length: 11; v_call: TRBV29-1; d_call: .; j_call: TRBJ1-1; clone_size: .; cdr3_aa: CSVLVNTEAFF; cdr3_nt: TGCAGCGTTCTTGTGAACACTGAAGCTTTCTTT
cdr3_length: 16; v_call: TRBV6-5; d_call: .; j_call: TRBJ1-3; clone_size: few; cdr3_aa: CASSYSPRSSGNTIYF; cdr3_nt: TGTGCCAGCAGTTACTCGCCCCGCAGCTCTGGAAACACCATATATTTT
cdr3_length: 10; v_call: TRBV6-1; d_call: .; j_call: TRBJ1-2; clone_size: .; cdr3_aa: CASSLDGYTF; cdr3_nt: TGTGCCAGCAGCCTCGATGGCTACACCTTC
cdr3_length: 14; v_call: TRBV5-6; d_call: TRBD2; j_call: TRBJ2-1; clone_size: few; cdr3_aa: CASSSGGVGDEQFF; cdr3_nt: TGTGCCAGCAGTTCTGGGGGGGTGGGCGATGAGCAGTTCTTC
cdr3_length: 16; v_call: TRBV7-8; d_call: TRBD1; j_call: TRBJ2-7; clone_size: .; cdr3_aa: CASSRANGTVSYEQYF; cdr3_nt: TGTGCCAGCAGCCGAGCTAACGGGACAGTCTCCTACGAGCAGTACTTC
cdr3_length: 12; v_call: TRBV6-6; d_call: TRBD1; j_call: TRBJ1-2; clone_size: .; cdr3_aa: CASSYDRGGYTF; cdr3_nt: TGTGCCAGCAGTTACGACAGGGGGGGCTACACCTTC
cdr3_length: 13; v_call: TRBV7-2; d_call: TRBD1; j_call: TRBJ1-6; clone_size: once; cdr3_aa: CASSLGVTGPLHF; cdr3_nt: TGTGCCAGCAGCTTAGGGGTGACAGGGCCCCTCCACTTT
cdr3_length: 13; v_call: TRBV7-6; d_call: .; j_call: TRBJ2-1; clone_size: .; cdr3_aa: CASSLEDRGEQFF; cdr3_nt: TGTGCCAGCAGCTTAGAGGATAGGGGCGAGCAGTTCTTC
cdr3_length: 14; v_call: TRBV7-2; d_call: TRBD2; j_call: TRBJ2-5; clone_size: .; cdr3_aa: CASSPGGGQETQYF; cdr3_nt: TGTGCCAGCAGCCCCGGGGGGGGTCAAGAGACCCAGTACTTC
cdr3_length: 15; v_call: TRBV4-1; d_call: .; j_call: TRBJ2-7; clone_size: .; cdr3_aa: CASSQEQALTYEQYF; cdr3_nt: TGCGCCAGCAGCCAAGAACAGGCACTTACCTACGAGCAGTACTTC
cdr3_length: 13; v_call: TRBV7-9; d_call: .; j_call: TRBJ2-5; clone_size: once; cdr3_aa: CASREDYQETQYF; cdr3_nt: TGTGCCAGCAGAGAGGACTACCAAGAGACCCAGTACTTC
cdr3_length: 14; v_call: TRBV30; d_call: .; j_call: TRBJ2-7; clone_size: .; cdr3_aa: CAWSVQGVTYEQYF; cdr3_nt: TGTGCCTGGAGTGTACAGGGTGTAACCTACGAGCAGTACTTC
cdr3_length: 16; v_call: TRBV19; d_call: .; j_call: TRBJ2-3; clone_size: few; cdr3_aa: CASSIWAGMESDTQYF; cdr3_nt: TGTGCCAGTAGTATATGGGCAGGGATGGAGTCAGATACGCAGTATTTT
cdr3_length: 13; v_call: TRBV4-1; d_call: TRBD1; j_call: TRBJ1-4; clone_size: .; cdr3_aa: CASSQEGQGKLFF; cdr3_nt: TGCGCCAGCAGCCAAGAGGGACAGGGGAAACTGTTTTTT
cdr3_length: 15; v_call: TRBV2; d_call: TRBD1; j_call: TRBJ1-4; clone_size: .; cdr3_aa: CASRPLTGGSEKLFF; cdr3_nt: TGTGCCAGCAGGCCCTTGACAGGGGGCTCGGAAAAACTGTTTTTT